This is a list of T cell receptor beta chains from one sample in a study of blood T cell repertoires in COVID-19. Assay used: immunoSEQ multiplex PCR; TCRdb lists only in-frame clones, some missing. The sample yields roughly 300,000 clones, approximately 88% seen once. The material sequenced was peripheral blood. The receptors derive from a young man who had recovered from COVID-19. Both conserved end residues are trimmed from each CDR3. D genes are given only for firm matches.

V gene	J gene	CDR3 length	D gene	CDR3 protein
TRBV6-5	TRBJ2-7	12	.	ASSYSSGTYEQY
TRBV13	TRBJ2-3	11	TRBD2	ASSLLAGDTQY
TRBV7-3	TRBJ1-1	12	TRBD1	ASSPWTGNTEAF
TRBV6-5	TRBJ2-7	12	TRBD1	ASRHERDRYEQY
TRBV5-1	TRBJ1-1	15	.	ASSLIMTGIMNTEAF
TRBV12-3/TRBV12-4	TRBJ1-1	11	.	ASSLRGSTEAF
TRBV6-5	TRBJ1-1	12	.	ASRRGQQNTEAF
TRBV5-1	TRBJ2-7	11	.	ASSFGQSYEQY
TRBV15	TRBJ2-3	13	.	ATSVGTDHRGTQY
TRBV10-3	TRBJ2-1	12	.	AISEPTISNEQF
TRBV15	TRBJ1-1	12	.	ATSREGGPTEAF
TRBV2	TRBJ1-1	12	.	ASPRTARTTEAF
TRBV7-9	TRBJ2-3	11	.	ASSLLFTDTQY
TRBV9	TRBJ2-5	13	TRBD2	ASSSSSGREETQY
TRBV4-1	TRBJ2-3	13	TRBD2	ASSGLAPKVDTQY
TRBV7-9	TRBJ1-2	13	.	ASSSPGAPNYGYT
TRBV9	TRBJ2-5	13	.	ASSPNRQAQETQY
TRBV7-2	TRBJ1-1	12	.	ASSWPTANTEAF
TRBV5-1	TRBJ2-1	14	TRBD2	ASSLSAGGPEDEQF
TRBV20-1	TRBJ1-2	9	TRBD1	SARTGGGYT
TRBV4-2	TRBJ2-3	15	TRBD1	ASSQPDREVSADTQY
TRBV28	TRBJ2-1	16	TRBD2	ASSFWTSGGLSYNEQF
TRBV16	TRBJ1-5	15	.	ASSRRGGPLSNQPQH
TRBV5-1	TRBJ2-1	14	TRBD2	ASSLWTSGDYNEQF
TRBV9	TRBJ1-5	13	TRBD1	ASSDRTGGIQPQH
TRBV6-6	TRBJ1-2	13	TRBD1	ASTNPEGQSDGYT
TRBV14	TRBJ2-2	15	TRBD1	ASSLGQGRVLGGELF
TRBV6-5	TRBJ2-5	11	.	ASSYPRGETQY